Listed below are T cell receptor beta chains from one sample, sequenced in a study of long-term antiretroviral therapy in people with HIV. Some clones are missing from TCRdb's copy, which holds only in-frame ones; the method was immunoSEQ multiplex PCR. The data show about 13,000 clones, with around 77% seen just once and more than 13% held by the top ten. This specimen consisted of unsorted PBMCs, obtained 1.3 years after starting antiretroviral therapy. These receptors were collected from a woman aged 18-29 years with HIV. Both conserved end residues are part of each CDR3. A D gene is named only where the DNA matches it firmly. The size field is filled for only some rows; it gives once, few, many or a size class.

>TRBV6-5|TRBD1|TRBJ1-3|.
CASSADRSSGNTIYF
TGTGCCAGCAGTGCGGACAGGTCCTCTGGAAACACCATATATTTT
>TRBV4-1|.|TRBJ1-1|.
CASSHGGRGMNTEAFF
TGCGCCAGCAGCCATGGTGGACGGGGAATGAACACTGAAGCTTTCTTT
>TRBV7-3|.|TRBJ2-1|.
CASSLTLGDEQFF
TGTGCCAGCAGCTTAACTCTGGGCGATGAGCAGTTCTTC
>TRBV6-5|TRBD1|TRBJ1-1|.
CASSKTGPMNTEAFF
TGTGCCAGCAGTAAGACAGGGCCAATGAACACTGAAGCTTTCTTT
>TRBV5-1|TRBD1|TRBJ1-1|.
CASRTGTEAFF
TGCGCCAGTCGGACAGGGACTGAAGCTTTCTTT
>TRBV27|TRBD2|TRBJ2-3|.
CASSFQRGVLDTQYF
TGTGCCAGCAGTTTCCAGCGGGGGGTTCTAGATACGCAGTATTTT
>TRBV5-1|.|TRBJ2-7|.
CASSTGPLGAYEQYF
TGCGCCAGCAGCACTGGACCTTTAGGGGCTTACGAGCAGTACTTC
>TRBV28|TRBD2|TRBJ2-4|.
CASSLDPRTSGLQRNIQYF
TGTGCCAGCAGCCTGGATCCTAGGACTAGCGGACTCCAGAGGAACATTCAGTACTTC
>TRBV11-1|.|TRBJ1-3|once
CASSFGGDSGNTIYF
TGTGCCAGCAGCTTCGGGGGCGACTCTGGAAACACCATATATTTT
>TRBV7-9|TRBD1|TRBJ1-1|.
CASSLGTGGWNTEAFF
TGTGCCAGCAGCTTAGGGACAGGGGGCTGGAACACTGAAGCTTTCTTT
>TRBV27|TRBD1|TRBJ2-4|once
CASSRDSPKNIQYF
TGTGCCAGCAGCCGGGACAGCCCCAAAAACATTCAGTACTTC